There are many counts of the clone carrying this TCR beta chain. The read terminates 3 residues before the CDR3 end, so the remaining end is supplied by the germline J gene. The entry originates in a study of T cell clonality in common variable immunodeficiency. Sequencing input was equivalent genomic DNA from CVID and controls. Method: immunoSEQ multiplex PCR; TCRdb's copy keeps in-frame clones and lacks some. The profile covers under 40,000 clones, none occurring a single time. The V end lost 4 bases, the J end lost 0 bases, and 19 bases lay between the germline ends. CDR1 and CDR2 from the germline V gene are LNHDA and SQIVND (reference sequence). CDR3 length equals 18 residues. Patients and controls were mostly of Caucasian heritage.

The J gene is TRBJ2-4, the V gene TRBV19; maybe TRBD2 (7 bases). The source is a person aged 18 to 69 in good health. Sequenced input: peripheral blood mononuclear cells. Partial CDR3 DNA: TGTGCCAGTAGTAGGGAGGGGGAGACCCGGGGAGCCAAAAACATT. The encoded protein is CASSREGETRGAKNI. From start to end, the CDR3 is CASSREGETRGAKNIQYF.